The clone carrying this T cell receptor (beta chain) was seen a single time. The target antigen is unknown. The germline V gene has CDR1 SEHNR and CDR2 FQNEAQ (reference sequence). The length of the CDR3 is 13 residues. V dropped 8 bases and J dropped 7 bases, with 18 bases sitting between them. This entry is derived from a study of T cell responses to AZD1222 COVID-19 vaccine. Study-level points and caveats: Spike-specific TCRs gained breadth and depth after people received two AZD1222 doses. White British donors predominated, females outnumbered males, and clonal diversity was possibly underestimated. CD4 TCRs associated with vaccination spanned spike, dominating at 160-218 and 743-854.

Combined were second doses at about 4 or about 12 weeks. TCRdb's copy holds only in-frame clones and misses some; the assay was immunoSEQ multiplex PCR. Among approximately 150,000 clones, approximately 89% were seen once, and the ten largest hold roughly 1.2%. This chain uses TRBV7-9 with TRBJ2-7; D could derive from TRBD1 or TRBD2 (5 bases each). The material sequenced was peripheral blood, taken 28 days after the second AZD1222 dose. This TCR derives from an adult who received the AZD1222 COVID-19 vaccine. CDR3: CASPGPQGLEQYF. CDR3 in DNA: TGTGCCAGCCCGGGACCACAAGGATTGGAGCAGTACTTC.